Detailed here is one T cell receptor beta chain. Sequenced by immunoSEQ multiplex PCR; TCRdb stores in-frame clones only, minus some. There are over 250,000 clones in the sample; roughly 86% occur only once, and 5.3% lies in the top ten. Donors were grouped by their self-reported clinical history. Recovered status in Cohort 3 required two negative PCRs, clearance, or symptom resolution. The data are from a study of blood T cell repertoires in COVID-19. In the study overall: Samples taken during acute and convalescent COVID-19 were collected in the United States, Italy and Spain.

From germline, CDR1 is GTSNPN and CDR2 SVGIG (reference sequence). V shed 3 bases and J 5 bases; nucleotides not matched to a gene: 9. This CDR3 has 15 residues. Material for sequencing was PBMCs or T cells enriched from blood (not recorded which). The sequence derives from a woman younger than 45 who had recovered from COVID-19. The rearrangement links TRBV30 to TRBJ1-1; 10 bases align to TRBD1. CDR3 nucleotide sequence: TGTGCCTGGAGCGATGGGGGACAGGGGAGGACTGAAGCTTTCTTT. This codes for CAWSDGGQGRTEAFF. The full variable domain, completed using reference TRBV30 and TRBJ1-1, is SQTIHQWPATLVQPVGSPLSLECTVEGTSNPNLYWYRQAAGRGLQLLFYSVGIGQISSEVPQNLSASRPQDRQFILSSKKLLLSDSGFYLCAWSDGGQGRTEAFFGQGTRLTVV.